This TCR beta chain was sequenced in a study of beta chain features in type 1 diabetes listed by TCRdb under 2018. Background for the entire study: Patients and healthy donors did not differ in mean age, gender distribution, total cell number or subset yield. Across all samples, some 100,000,000 sorted cells were examined, and cell number per subset correlated strongly with RNA yield. In the study, recently diagnosed type 1 diabetes patients and matched healthy donors were compared on the TCRB repertoires of their sorted circulating CD4+ T cell subsets. Regulatory and stem cell-like memory subsets were isolated from only 8 patients and about eight healthy donors, whereas naive and central memory subsets came from all 28 donors.

The paper's findings and limits, for the study overall: Shorter templates might be favored by PCR, yet because patient and control samples were amplified and corrected together, any such skew would affect both groups equally. HLA sub-analyses involved small numbers of individuals, so any influence of HLA type on TCRB rearrangement remained unresolved. The naive, central memory and regulatory TCRB repertoires appeared to resemble one another more closely among patients than among healthy donors. In all four CD4+ subsets, TCRB CDR3 length was moderately but significantly shorter in type 1 diabetes patients. Patients with type 1 diabetes made fewer insertions and deleted more nucleotides at VDJ recombination sites, implying thymic rearrangement abnormalities. Because cDNA rather than genomic DNA was sequenced, highly expressing activated cells could have been over-represented, although no difference in activation and CD3 levels was found between groups.

All of the isolated RNA was reverse transcribed with the High Capacity cDNA Reverse Transcription Kit, so expressed TCRB transcripts were sequenced. For stem cell-like memory T cell samples, survey-depth immunoSEQ sequencing was used, averaging about 1 million total reads per sample. After sorted cells were lysed in RLT buffer, RNA was extracted with DNase-treated RNeasy Micro or Mini kits, with the choice depending on cell number. To prevent cross-contamination, each cell subset was processed individually, whereas patient and healthy donor samples were processed jointly. Using the immunoSEQ multiplex PCR, TCRB sequences were amplified from cDNA into 87-bp fragments spanning the CDR3 region. The amplicons were sequenced using the Illumina HiSeq platform. The authors processed their data as follows. PCR bias was corrected computationally using synthetic template baselines, and reads within Hamming distance 2 were collapsed, with unmergeable singletons discarded. Reads were aligned against IMGT to assign V, D and J genes, CDR3 length and insertions or deletions at six rearrangement sites. Within each subset, clonotype counts were normalized to sorted cell number, after which true diversity and Gini coefficients were computed with the tcR R package. Repertoire sharing was quantified using the overlap coefficient calculated on TCRB nucleotide sequences. TCRdb limited this immuneACCESS table to in-frame rearrangements with V and J called. A share of clones is missing; checked studies link under half to unresolved V genes, and the rest is unexplained. From that table come the V and J calls and clone size; the DNA was used to work out D and trimming. This sample lists about 15,000 clones; less than 50% were detected once. The leading ten clones occupy approximately 0.53% of the sample.

Each donor gave one peripheral blood draw, roughly 0.11 L on average, collected into heparinised tubes. Naive, central memory, regulatory and stem cell-like memory CD4+ T cells were sorted on a BD FACSAria II using a panel including CD45RO, CCR7, CD25, CD127, CD95 and CD27. Every sorted population had a purity above 98%. Right away, PBMCs were isolated by Lymphoprep density gradient centrifugation and were stained directly, with no culture step. So that batch effects would be minimized, each experiment stained and sorted samples in pairs, pairing one healthy donor with one patient. The CDR3 measures 16 amino acids from cysteine to phenylalanine. Of all the DNA, just the CDR3 is kept, 48 bases in frame from base 1. As encoded in the germline V gene, CDR1 is KGHSH while CDR2 is LQKENI. Trimming removed 6 bases from V and 2 bases from J, leaving 16 bases between the germline ends. This clone was observed a single time. Its antigen is not yet known. The sample holds no much larger clone one base away, and base qualities are not on file.

Specimen: stem cell memory CD4+ T cells from blood. The cell subset or site label corresponds to: stem cell-like memory CD4+ T cells. Recombination linked TRBV18 to TRBJ2-2; 5 matching bases give a weak D call of TRBD1. The clonotype was recovered from a woman in her thirties or forties in good health. The nucleotides read TGTGCCAGCTCTTGGTCGACAGACCCTAACACCGGGGAGCTGTTTTTT. Translated, this is CASSWSTDPNTGELFF.